This T cell receptor (beta chain) was profiled in a study of shared clonotypes between healthy human individuals. Assay used: immunoSEQ multiplex PCR; TCRdb lists only in-frame clones, some missing. Of about 1 million clones listed, approximately 70% are singletons. There are 17 residues in the CDR3. Germline CDR1 and CDR2: KGHSH and LQKENI. Trimming pared 0 bases from V and 5 bases from J, leaving 17 bases between. This TCR came from a young man in good health. The chain couples TRBV18 to TRBJ1-5; a possible D gene is TRBD1 (5 bases). The sample was memory CD4+ T cells sorted from blood. Subset indicated: CD45RA-negative fraction. CDR3 region: CASSPPRGGRVDQPQHF. CDR3 coding DNA: TGTGCCAGCTCACCACCCCGGGGGGGAAGAGTGGATCAGCCCCAGCATTTT.